This T cell receptor (beta chain) was documented in a study of control samples from healthy donors and cancer patients. Data came from immunoSEQ multiplex PCR; TCRdb stores just in-frame clones and leaves some out. Of about 150,000 clones listed, 90% to 95% are singletons. The germline CDR1 and CDR2 sequences are MGHRA and YSYEKL. The CDR3 loop spans 16 amino acids. With 1 base removed from V and 8 bases from J, the gap between germline ends came to 18 bases. The sequence was obtained from a man aged 35 to 55 in good health. Sequencing used blood. V is TRBV4-1 and J is TRBJ1-3; TRBD1 is a possible D gene (5 bases). Here the CDR3 reads CASSQVISRAGDTIYF. DNA for the CDR3: TGCGCCAGCAGCCAAGTAATAAGCAGGGCGGGTGACACCATATATTTT.